This TCR beta chain is drawn from a study of blood T cell repertoires in COVID-19. Here immunoSEQ multiplex PCR was the method, and the copy in TCRdb shows in-frame clones only, minus some. The data hold 250,000 to 350,000 clones, with approximately 89% observed a single time. After removal of 9 bases from V and 12 bases from J, the junction contained 5 bases not matched to a gene. This CDR3 is built from 12 residues. The V gene's germline CDR1 is KGHDR and CDR2 SFDVKD. This sequence was found in a woman aged 45 to 65 who had recovered from COVID-19. The chain has TRBV24-1 and TRBJ2-1; 12 positions agree with TRBD2. The material sequenced was peripheral blood. Here the CDR3 DNA reads TGTGCCACCTCCAGACTAGCGGGAGCGCAGTTCTTC. Protein product: CATSRLAGAQFF.